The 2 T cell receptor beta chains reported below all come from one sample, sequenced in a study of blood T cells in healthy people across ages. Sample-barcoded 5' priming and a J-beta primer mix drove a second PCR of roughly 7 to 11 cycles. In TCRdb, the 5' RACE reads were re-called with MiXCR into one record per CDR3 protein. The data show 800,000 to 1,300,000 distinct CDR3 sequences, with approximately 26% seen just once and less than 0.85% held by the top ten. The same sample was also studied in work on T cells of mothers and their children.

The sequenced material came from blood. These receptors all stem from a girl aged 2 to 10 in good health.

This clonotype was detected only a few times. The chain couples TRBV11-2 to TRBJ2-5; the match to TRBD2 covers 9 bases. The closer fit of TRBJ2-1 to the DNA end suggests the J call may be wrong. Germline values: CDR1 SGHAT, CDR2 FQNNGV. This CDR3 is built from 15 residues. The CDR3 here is CASSLQTSGYNEQFF. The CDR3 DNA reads TGTGCCAGCAGCTTGCAGACTAGCGGATACAATGAGCAGTTCTTC.

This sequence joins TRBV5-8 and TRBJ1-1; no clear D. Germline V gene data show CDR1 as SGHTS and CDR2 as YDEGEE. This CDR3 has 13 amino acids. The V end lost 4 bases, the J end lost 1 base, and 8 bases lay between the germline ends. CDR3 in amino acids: CASSTFSNTEAFF. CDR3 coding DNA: TGTGCCAGCAGCACCTTCTCGAACACTGAAGCTTTCTTT.